The next 7 T cell receptor beta chains were all read from a single sample in a study of blood T cell repertoires in COVID-19. Assay: immunoSEQ multiplex PCR; the TCRdb copy retains only in-frame clones and omits some. The table shows approximately 200,000 clones, with roughly 79% occurring only once. The source material was peripheral blood. The receptors come from a man between 60 and 75 years old with active or convalescent COVID-19.

The rearrangement links TRBV18 to TRBJ1-5; D remains ambiguous. From germline, CDR1 is KGHSH and CDR2 LQKENI. Deletions cut 3 bases from V and 0 bases from J, with 9 bases between. This CDR3 contains 15 residues. The CDR3: CASSPEAISNQPQHF. The CDR3 coding sequence is TGTGCCAGCTCACCTGAGGCTATTAGCAATCAGCCCCAGCATTTT.

This chain uses TRBV7-2 with TRBJ2-7; weak D call: TRBD1 (5 bases). The germline V gene encodes CDR1 SGHTA and CDR2 FQGNSA. The CDR3 has 14 residues. Trimming left V 0 bases short and J 3 bases short, with 9 bases between. In DNA, the CDR3 is TGTGCCAGCAGCTTAGCAAGCAGGGTCTACGAGCAGTACTTC. It specifies CASSLASRVYEQYF.

This chain connects TRBV28 to TRBJ2-5; 8 bases agree with TRBD1. CDR3 length equals 15 residues. CDR1 and CDR2 (germline): MDHEN, SYDVKM. V lost 3 bases and J lost 5; bases outside the gene matches: 8. CDR3 sequence: CASSFPTGDGETQYF. The CDR3 bases are TGTGCCAGCAGTTTTCCGACAGGGGATGGGGAGACCCAGTACTTC.

This rearrangement joins TRBV5-1 to TRBJ2-2, with a weak D call TRBD2 (7 bases). Germline V lookup: CDR1 SGHRS, CDR2 YFSETQ. V was cut by 3 bases and J by 3 bases, with 18 bases left in between. The CDR3 consists of 17 residues. The CDR3 loop is CASSSLGGQGDTGELFF. CDR3 in DNA: TGCGCCAGCAGCTCCCTCGGGGGGCAGGGAGACACCGGGGAGCTGTTTTTT.

The V call is TRBV7-8, the J call TRBJ2-7; tentatively, D is TRBD1 (6 bases). Trimming took 6 bases from V and 3 from J, leaving 9 bases between them. The CDR3 is 12 residues long. CDR1 is SGHVS and CDR2 is FQNEAQ in the germline V gene. DNA for the CDR3: TGTGCCAGCAGTCAAGGGGGCTACGAGCAGTACTTC. Its translation: CASSQGGYEQYF.

This chain links TRBV5-1 with TRBJ2-3, with TRBD2 identical over 13 bases. The CDR3 covers 19 residues. J lost 0 bases, V lost 0 bases, and 7 bases had no gene match. The germline V gene encodes CDR1 SGHRS and CDR2 YFSETQ. The CDR3 DNA reads TGCGCCAGCAGCTTGGCCGGGACTAGCGGGATGGCTAGCACAGATACGCAGTATTTT. Translation gives CASSLAGTSGMASTDTQYF.

V usage is TRBV27 and J usage is TRBJ2-3; 7 bases agree with TRBD1. Germline V gives CDR1 MNHEY, CDR2 SMNVEV (reference sequence). This CDR3 contains 15 residues. Trimming cost V 4 bases and J 4 bases; bases outside gene matches: 8. The CDR3 protein is CASSSRTGSPDTQYF. CDR3 nucleotides: TGTGCCAGCAGTTCCCGGACAGGTAGCCCAGATACGCAGTATTTT.